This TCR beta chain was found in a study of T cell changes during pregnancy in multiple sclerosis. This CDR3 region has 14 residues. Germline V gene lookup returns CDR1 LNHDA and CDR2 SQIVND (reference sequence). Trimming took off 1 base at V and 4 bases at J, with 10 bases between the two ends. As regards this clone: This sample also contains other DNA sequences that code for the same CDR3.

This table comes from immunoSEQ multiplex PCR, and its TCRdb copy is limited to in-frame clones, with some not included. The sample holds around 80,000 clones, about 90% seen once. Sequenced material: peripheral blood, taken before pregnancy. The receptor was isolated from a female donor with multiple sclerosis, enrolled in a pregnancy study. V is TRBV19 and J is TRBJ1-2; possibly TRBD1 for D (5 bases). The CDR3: CASSIGQGVYGYTF. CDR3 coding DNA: TGTGCCAGTAGTATAGGCCAGGGTGTCTATGGCTACACCTTC.